Below are 20 T cell receptor beta chains sequenced from a single sample in a study of cytotoxic CD8 clonotypes in ibrutinib-treated CLL. Clones were sequenced by immunoSEQ multiplex PCR, and TCRdb holds only the in-frame ones, with some missing. Of approximately 150,000 clones in the sample, 70% to 90% were seen once. The sequenced sample was PBMCs, obtained at disease progression, from a patient treated with ibrutinib. The origin of the receptors is a human donor with chronic lymphocytic leukemia.

V gene TRBV5-1 combines with J gene TRBJ1-4, with D perhaps matching TRBD1 (5 bases). Germline V gene data show CDR1 as SGHRS and CDR2 as YFSETQ. Trimming took 4 bases from V and 6 from J, leaving 16 bases between them. This CDR3 has 15 amino acids. This CDR3 reads CASSVQGSRDEKLFF. The CDR3 DNA follows: TGCGCCAGCAGCGTCCAGGGTTCACGGGATGAAAAACTGTTTTTT.

This chain links TRBV9 with TRBJ2-1, with 9 bases matching TRBD1. Germline values: CDR1 SGDLS, CDR2 YYNGEE. Unmatched junction bases numbered 5, after V lost 3 bases and J lost 4 bases. The CDR3 loop spans 15 amino acids. The CDR3 DNA sequence: TGTGCCAGCAGCGCCCGGGACAGGGATTACAATGAGCAGTTCTTC. The encoded protein is CASSARDRDYNEQFF.

J is TRBJ1-1 and V is TRBV6-5, with a tentative D call TRBD1 (6 bases). Trimming cost V 4 bases and J 5 bases, with 14 bases left between them. Per the germline V gene, CDR1 is MNHEY and CDR2 is SVGAGI. The CDR3 extends over 14 amino acids. CDR3 in amino acids: CASSSTGSRTEAFF. CDR3 bases: TGTGCCAGCAGTTCAACAGGGAGTCGGACTGAAGCTTTCTTT.

Remarks on this clone: The sample contains more than one DNA sequence encoding this CDR3. The chain links TRBV7-8 to TRBJ2-3; a possible D gene is TRBD2 (5 bases). The germline gives CDR1 SGHVS, CDR2 FQNEAQ. The CDR3 totals 14 residues. V was cut by 1 base and J by 3 bases, with 8 bases left in between. The CDR3 DNA reads as TGTGCCAGCAGCTTAGGCCGGGGTACAGATACGCAGTATTTT. Amino acid sequence: CASSLGRGTDTQYF.

This clone occurred a few times. V and J are TRBV7-9 and TRBJ2-2; D remains unclear. This CDR3 comprises 14 residues. Trimming cost V 1 base and J 5 bases, with 8 bases left between them. Per germline, CDR1 SEHNR and CDR2 FQNEAQ (reference sequence). CDR3: CASSLGQLTGELFF. CDR3 nucleotide sequence: TGTGCCAGCAGCTTAGGGCAGCTAACCGGGGAGCTGTTTTTT.

The genes are TRBV27 and TRBJ2-7, with D possibly being TRBD2 (5 bases). Trimming removed 4 bases at V and 0 bases at J, with 10 bases between. This CDR3 is 14 amino acids long. Germline lookup yields CDR1 MNHEY and CDR2 SMNVEV (reference sequence). CDR3 sequence: CASSSRGSSYEQYF. As DNA, the CDR3 is TGTGCCAGCAGTTCACGGGGTTCCTCCTACGAGCAGTACTTC.

V and J are TRBV6-5 and TRBJ2-1; 7 nucleotides match TRBD1. The CDR3 consists of 12 residues. The V segment lost 3 bases and the J segment 9 bases; nucleotides outside the gene matches: 2. Germline V CDR1 and CDR2: MNHEY, SVGAGI. The CDR3 bases are TGTGCCAGCAGTTATCAGGGGGTTGAGCAGTTCTTC. This codes for CASSYQGVEQFF.

V and J are TRBV6-5 and TRBJ2-2; 11 bases line up with TRBD2. CDR3 length: 16 residues. Per germline, CDR1 MNHEY and CDR2 SVGAGI. J lost 3 bases, V lost 2 bases, and 2 bases had no gene match. CDR3 DNA: TGTGCCAGCAGTTACGTACTAGCGGGAGACACCGGGGAGCTGTTTTTT. This translates into CASSYVLAGDTGELFF.

The chain uses TRBV5-1 and TRBJ2-7; D gene ambiguous. Trimming removed 3 bases at V and 4 bases at J, with 17 bases between. This CDR3 comprises 15 residues. The V gene's germline CDR1 is SGHRS and CDR2 YFSETQ. Written as DNA, the CDR3 is TGCGCCAGCAGCTCCTATCTAGGCTCGACGTACGAGCAGTACTTC. Protein sequence: CASSSYLGSTYEQYF.

This clone was seen ten or more times. V is TRBV10-1 and J is TRBJ2-7, with a weak D call TRBD1 (6 bases). The CDR3 is made up of 13 amino acids. Trimming took off 1 base at V and 7 bases at J, with 11 bases between the two ends. Germline assignment: CDR1 WNHNN and CDR2 SYGVQD (reference sequence). The CDR3 loop is CASSEYGRGEQYF. DNA for the CDR3: TGCGCCAGCAGTGAGTATGGTAGGGGGGAGCAGTACTTC.

V and J are TRBV12-5 and TRBJ2-3, with D tentatively TRBD2 (6 bases). Trimming stripped 0 bases from V and 5 bases from J, with 9 bases between. The CDR3 runs to 14 residues. The germline gives CDR1 LGHNT, CDR2 FRNRAP. The CDR3 sequence: CASGLVLAKDTQYF. CDR3 bases: TGTGCTAGTGGTTTGGTACTAGCCAAAGATACGCAGTATTTT.

In its sample, this clone was seen a few times. This chain connects TRBV2 to TRBJ1-3; tentatively, D is TRBD1 (6 bases). CDR3 length: 14 residues. V was cut by 7 bases and J by 3 bases, with 13 bases left in between. Germline CDR1 is SNHLY and CDR2 is FYNNEI. The CDR3 DNA follows: TGTGCCAGCAAAGACGGGACAATTGGAAACACCATATATTTT. Residues: CASKDGTIGNTIYF.

This sequence joins TRBV6-5 and TRBJ2-7, with D maybe TRBD1 (5 bases). The CDR3 totals 14 residues. CDR1 is MNHEY, CDR2 SVGAGI, per germline. Trimming shortened V by 6 bases and J by 0 bases, and 12 bases separated the two germline ends. The CDR3, as DNA: TGTGCCAGCAGCAGACAGCGCAACTCCTACGAGCAGTACTTC. It yields the protein CASSRQRNSYEQYF.

The chain is built from TRBV4-3 and TRBJ2-3, with D perhaps matching TRBD1 or TRBD2 (5 bases each). The V end lost 2 bases, the J end lost 7 bases, and 16 bases lay between the germline ends. Germline CDR1 is LGHNA and CDR2 is YSLEER. The CDR3 spans 15 residues. The CDR3 region has the DNA TGCGCCAGCAGCCAAATACGGGGCCGGGGTAATACGCAGTATTTT. It yields the protein CASSQIRGRGNTQYF.

Notes on this clone: Different DNA sequences within this sample yield the same CDR3. This chain connects TRBV10-2 to TRBJ2-1; D assignment may be TRBD1 or TRBD2 (5 bases each). The V end was cut by 5 bases, the J end by 4 bases, with 9 bases between. This CDR3 region has 13 residues. Germline lookup yields CDR1 WSHSY and CDR2 SAAADI. CDR3 in amino acids: CASSLGPYNEQFF. CDR3 DNA sequence: TGCGCCAGCAGTTTGGGACCATACAATGAGCAGTTCTTC.

This clone showed up just once. This chain joins TRBV28 and TRBJ1-3, with D tentatively TRBD1 (5 bases). V gave up 4 bases and J gave up 5 bases, with 6 bases separating them. The length of the CDR3 is 12 residues. From germline, CDR1 is MDHEN and CDR2 SYDVKM. In DNA, the CDR3 is TGTGCCAGCAGTTCAGGGAGAAACACCATATATTTT. Translating it yields CASSSGRNTIYF.

The chain uses TRBV19 and TRBJ2-7; 7 bases agree with TRBD1. This CDR3 region has 13 residues. Germline CDR1 reads LNHDA; CDR2 reads SQIVND (reference sequence). V lost 6 bases and J lost 2; bases outside the gene matches: 4. The CDR3 DNA is TGTGCCAGTAGGCTGGGACAGACCTACGAGCAGTACTTC. Translating gives CASRLGQTYEQYF. The full variable domain, in which reference TRBV19 and TRBJ2-7 provide the parts outside the CDR3, is DGGITQSPKYLFRKEGQNVTLSCEQNLNHDAMYWYRQDPGQGLRLIYYSQIVNDFQKGDIAEGYSVSREKKESFPLTVTSAQKNPTAFYLCASRLGQTYEQYFGPGTRLTVT.

This chain connects TRBV6-1 to TRBJ1-2; TRBD1 aligns across 7 bases. This CDR3 spans 15 amino acids. In germline, CDR1 is MNHNS, CDR2 SASEGT. Trimming cost V 2 bases and J 2 bases; bases outside gene matches: 5. The CDR3 region is CASSEFGRGNYGYTF. CDR3 bases: TGTGCCAGCAGTGAATTTGGCAGGGGGAACTATGGCTACACCTTC.

This clone was counted only a few times. V usage is TRBV6-6 and J usage is TRBJ1-5; no clear D. Germline assignment: CDR1 MNHNY and CDR2 SVGAGI (reference sequence). The CDR3 contains 13 residues. V shed 6 bases and J shed 1 base, with 7 bases lying between them. CDR3: CASSRRSNQPQHF. DNA for the CDR3: TGTGCCAGCAGCAGGAGGAGCAATCAGCCCCAGCATTTT.

The rearrangement links TRBV6-6 to TRBJ1-1; D may be TRBD1 (6 bases). This CDR3 comprises 14 residues. Looked up from germline, CDR1 is MNHNY and CDR2 is SVGAGI (reference sequence). V lost 5 bases, J lost 3 bases, and 13 bases lay in between. In nucleotides, the CDR3 is TGTGCCAGCAGTACAGGGAGGAGAGACACTGAAGCTTTCTTT. Translation gives CASSTGRRDTEAFF.